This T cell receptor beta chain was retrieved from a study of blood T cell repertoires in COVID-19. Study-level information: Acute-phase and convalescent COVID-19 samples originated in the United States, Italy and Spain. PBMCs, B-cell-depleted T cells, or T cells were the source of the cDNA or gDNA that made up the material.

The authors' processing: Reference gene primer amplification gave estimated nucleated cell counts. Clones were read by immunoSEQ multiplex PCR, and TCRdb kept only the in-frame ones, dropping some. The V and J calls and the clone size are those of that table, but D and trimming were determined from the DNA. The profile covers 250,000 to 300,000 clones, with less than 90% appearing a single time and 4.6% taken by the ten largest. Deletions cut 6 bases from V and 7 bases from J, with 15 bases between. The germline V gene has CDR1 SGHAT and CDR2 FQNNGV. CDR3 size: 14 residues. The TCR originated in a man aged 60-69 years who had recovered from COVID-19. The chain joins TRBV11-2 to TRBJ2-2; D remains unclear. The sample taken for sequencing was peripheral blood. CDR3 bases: TGTGCCAGCAGTTTCCTAAATTCCGGCGGGGAGCTGTTTTTT. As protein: CASSFLNSGGELFF.